What follows are 24 T cell receptor beta chains derived from one specimen sequenced in a study of vaccination effects on CD4 cells after COVID-19. Clones were read by immunoSEQ multiplex PCR, and TCRdb kept only the in-frame ones, dropping some. The sample shows about 80,000 clones, roughly 80% of them seen only once. These TCRs' antigens remain unknown. Within the ViraFEST assay, antigen-specific CD4+ T cells underwent expansion with viral peptide pools prior to sequencing. CD4+ T cells were isolated after nine to ten days of culture. The vaccine given was either BNT162b2 or mRNA-1273, in two doses. Material: CD4+ T cells from PBMCs cultured with HCoV-OC43 spike peptides, obtained after COVID-19 vaccination. Subset: HCoV-OC43 spike overlapping peptide pool stimulation. These receptors were collected from a human donor who received a COVID-19 vaccine.

This chain uses TRBV5-6 with TRBJ2-1; 13 positions match TRBD2. This CDR3 has 15 amino acids. From germline, CDR1 is SGHDT and CDR2 YYEEEE. The ends lost 4 bases at V and 8 bases at J; junction bases unmatched: 6. CDR3: CASSKTSGGYDEQFF. DNA of the CDR3: TGTGCCAGCAGCAAGACTAGCGGGGGGTACGATGAGCAGTTCTTC.

This chain links TRBV30 with TRBJ2-1; TRBD2 is a possible D gene (5 bases). Germline V gene sequence: CDR1 GTSNPN, CDR2 SVGIG (reference sequence). The V end lost 3 bases, the J end lost 0 bases, and 15 bases lay between the germline ends. The CDR3 covers 16 residues. The chain's CDR3 is CAWSPVGKSSYNEQFF. The CDR3 DNA reads as TGTGCCTGGAGCCCCGTCGGGAAGAGCTCCTACAATGAGCAGTTCTTC.

This clone was picked up a small number of times. The chain couples TRBV7-8 to TRBJ2-7; D gene unclear. CDR1 and CDR2 from the germline V gene are SGHVS and FQNEAQ. The CDR3 length is 13 residues. V was shortened by 0 bases and J by 0 bases, with 3 bases between the two germline ends. CDR3 in amino acids: CASSLAVSYEQYV. The CDR3 DNA reads TGTGCCAGCAGCTTAGCAGTCTCCTACGAGCAGTACGTC.

This clone was seen only a few times. This sequence joins TRBV7-3 and TRBJ2-3, with D maybe TRBD1 (5 bases). Germline V gene sequence: CDR1 SGHTA, CDR2 FQGTGA. V lost 5 bases and J lost 0, with 12 bases in between. The CDR3 is 15 amino acids. The CDR3 protein is CASSPQGISTDTQYF. CDR3 nucleotide sequence: TGTGCCAGCAGCCCCCAGGGTATTAGCACAGATACGCAGTATTTT.

V usage is TRBV6-2 or TRBV6-3 and J usage is TRBJ2-1; 14 nucleotides agree with TRBD2. Losses at the gene ends were 2 bases for V and 2 bases for J; bases not matched to a gene: 5. From germline, CDR1 is MNHEY and CDR2 SVGEGT. The CDR3 runs to 18 residues. CDR3 bases: TGTGCCAGCAGTTACAGGACTAGCGGGGGGCTTACCTACAATGAGCAGTTCTTC. Its protein is CASSYRTSGGLTYNEQFF.

This rearrangement joins TRBV18 to TRBJ2-3, with 9 bases aligning to TRBD1. Germline V CDR1 and CDR2: KGHSH, LQKENI. Losses at the gene ends were 7 bases for V and 2 bases for J; bases not matched to a gene: 7. The length of the CDR3 is 15 residues. The CDR3 DNA is TGTGCCAGCTTACGGACAGGGGTGCCCACAGATACGCAGTATTTT. This translates into CASLRTGVPTDTQYF. The whole variable domain, remainder taken from reference TRBV18 and TRBJ2-3, is NAGVMQNPRHLVRRRGQEARLRCSPMKGHSHVYWYRQLPEEGLKFMVYLQKENIIDESGMPKERFSAEFPKEGPSILRIQQVVRGDSAAYFCASLRTGVPTDTQYFGPGTRLTVL.

This clone has only a few counts. This chain uses TRBV10-3 with TRBJ1-5; D gene ambiguous. CDR1 ENHRY and CDR2 SYGVKD come from the germline V gene. V lost 5 bases and J 6 bases, leaving 11 bases between the germline ends. There are 13 residues in the CDR3. The CDR3 reads CAISPNEGQPQHF. In nucleotides, the CDR3 is TGTGCCATCAGTCCCAATGAGGGTCAGCCCCAGCATTTT.

This clone appeared a single time. The CDR3 region is CASSWTGEETQYF. The DNA of the CDR3 is TGTGCCAGCAGCTGGACAGGGGAAGAGACCCAGTACTTC. V and J are TRBV7-3 and TRBJ2-5; TRBD1 matches 9 bases. The CDR3 spans 13 residues. Germline loops: CDR1 SGHTA, CDR2 FQGTGA. The V and J ends lost 4 bases and 3 bases, in that order; junction bases with no gene match: 0.

The chain recombines TRBV21-1 with TRBJ2-1; the table assigns TRBD2, which was not confirmed against the DNA. TRBV21-1 is a recognized pseudogene. The CDR3 is made up of 24 amino acids. In nucleotides, the CDR3 is TGTGCCAGCAGCACAGAATCCGGGACAGGGCAAAGTATGGGGACTAGCGGGGGCTTCAATGAGCAGTTCTTC. It yields the protein CASSTESGTGQSMGTSGGFNEQFF.

The chain is built from TRBV6-1 and TRBJ2-1; TRBD2 matches 11 bases. The CDR3 length is 15 residues. J gave up 5 bases and V 2 bases, and 2 bases lay outside the gene matches. Germline CDR1 is MNHNS and CDR2 is SASEGT. CDR3 residues: CASSESSGGHNEQFF. In DNA, the CDR3 is TGTGCCAGCAGTGAATCTAGCGGGGGGCACAATGAGCAGTTCTTC.

The rearrangement uses TRBV4-3 and TRBJ1-3, with TRBD1 identical over 10 bases. The CDR3 has 15 amino acids. J gave up 6 bases and V 4 bases, and 6 bases lay outside the gene matches. The V gene's germline CDR1 is LGHNA and CDR2 YSLEER. The CDR3 sequence is CASSPGQGVENTIYF. CDR3 nucleotides: TGCGCCAGCAGCCCAGGACAGGGGGTTGAAAACACCATATATTTT.

The chain couples TRBV29-1 to TRBJ2-5; D not certain. The V end was cut by 7 bases, the J end by 5 bases, with 23 bases between. CDR3 size: 15 residues. Looked up from germline, CDR1 is SQVTM and CDR2 is ANQGSEA. CDR3 in amino acids: CSGGPIRGGDETQYF. DNA of the CDR3: TGCAGCGGTGGCCCTATTCGCGGTGGAGATGAGACCCAGTACTTC.

The chain carries TRBV20-1 and TRBJ1-1; D not certain. Trimming pared 3 bases from V and 0 bases from J, leaving 14 bases between. CDR3 length equals 15 residues. Germline values: CDR1 DFQATT, CDR2 SNEGSKA (reference sequence). The CDR3 loop reads CSASQAASVNTEAFF. CDR3 in DNA: TGCAGTGCTAGTCAAGCGGCCAGCGTGAACACTGAAGCTTTCTTT.

The chain couples TRBV30 to TRBJ1-2; no clear D gene. Per germline, CDR1 GTSNPN and CDR2 SVGIG (reference sequence). This CDR3 region has 14 residues. The germline V and J ends were trimmed by 4 bases and 8 bases, with 20 bases remaining between them. CDR3 nucleotides: TGTGCCTGGATCCCTAACGGTAGCGTCGGCGGCTACACCTTC. Encoded protein: CAWIPNGSVGGYTF.

The V gene is TRBV3-1 (or the pseudogene TRBV3-2), the J gene TRBJ2-2, with D possibly being TRBD2 (6 bases). Germline CDR1 LGHDT, CDR2 YNNKEL (reference sequence). This CDR3 has 16 residues. V gave up 5 bases and J gave up 2 bases, with 15 bases separating them. CDR3 amino acids: CASSNPGTPNTGELFF. Here the CDR3 DNA reads TGTGCCAGCAGCAATCCCGGGACTCCCAACACCGGGGAGCTGTTTTTT.

The genes are TRBV6-5 and TRBJ1-4; D is undetermined. CDR3 size: 13 residues. V was trimmed by 7 bases and J by 0 bases, leaving 6 bases between them. The germline V gene has CDR1 MNHEY and CDR2 SVGAGI. The chain's CDR3 is CASISPTNEKLFF. The DNA for the CDR3 is TGTGCCAGCATCAGTCCAACTAATGAAAAACTGTTTTTT.

The chain employs TRBV5-1 and TRBJ1-5; the D gene is possibly TRBD1 (6 bases). V dropped 1 base and J dropped 3 bases, with 8 bases sitting between them. Germline values: CDR1 SGHRS, CDR2 YFSETQ. CDR3 length equals 14 residues. CDR3 protein: CASSLTGTNQPQHF. For the CDR3, the DNA is TGCGCCAGCAGCTTGACAGGGACCAATCAGCCCCAGCATTTT.

This sequence joins TRBV18 and TRBJ2-1; TRBD1 matches 10 bases. Germline loops: CDR1 KGHSH, CDR2 LQKENI. V shed 4 bases, J shed 7 bases, and the junction held 13 bases outside the gene matches. The CDR3 runs to 17 residues. DNA of the CDR3: TGTGCCAGCTCACTGACTCCCCCGGGACAGGGGTTGAATGAGCAGTTCTTC. Protein: CASSLTPPGQGLNEQFF.

J is TRBJ1-3 and V is TRBV7-8; D ambiguous. V lost 1 base and J lost 0, with 4 bases in between. Germline V gene lookup returns CDR1 SGHVS and CDR2 FQNEAQ. This CDR3 comprises 14 residues. The CDR3 coding sequence is TGTGCCAGCAGCTTAGGAGGCTCTGGAAACACCATATATTTT. Residues: CASSLGGSGNTIYF.

The chain recombines TRBV7-2 with TRBJ2-1; 12 bases map to TRBD1. Germline V gene data show CDR1 as SGHTA and CDR2 as FQGNSA. This CDR3 spans 16 amino acids. The trim removed 4 bases at V and 6 bases at J, leaving 7 bases unmatched. DNA for the CDR3: TGTGCCAGCAGCTCTAACAGGGACAGGGGGCGCAATGAGCAGTTCTTC. Translating gives CASSSNRDRGRNEQFF. The complete variable domain, with remaining parts taken from reference TRBV7-2 and TRBJ2-1, reads GAGVSQSPSNKVTEKGKDVELRCDPISGHTALYWYRQSLGQGLEFLIYFQGNSAPDKSGLPSDRFSAERTGGSVSTLTIQRTQQEDSAVYLCASSSNRDRGRNEQFFGPGTRLTVL.

This clone has a single count. The genes are TRBV27 and TRBJ1-2; 10 positions agree with TRBD1. CDR3 size: 13 residues. Trimming took 5 bases from V and 8 from J; bases not matched to a gene: 5. Germline values: CDR1 MNHEY, CDR2 SMNVEV (reference sequence). This CDR3 is CASSPRDRGGYTF. DNA of the CDR3: TGTGCCAGCAGTCCCCGGGACAGGGGCGGCTACACCTTC.

V gene TRBV10-2 combines with J gene TRBJ2-3; TRBD2 aligns across 15 bases. Germline V gene sequence: CDR1 WSHSY, CDR2 SAAADI. After removal of 6 bases from V and 4 bases from J, the junction contained 11 bases not matched to a gene. CDR3 length: 18 amino acids. Here the CDR3 reads CASRGLAGGLMGSDTQYF. Written as DNA, the CDR3 is TGCGCCAGCAGAGGACTAGCGGGGGGGCTTATGGGGTCAGATACGCAGTATTTT.

The chain carries TRBV30 and TRBJ2-5, with 7 bases fitting TRBD1. CDR1 is GTSNPN and CDR2 is SVGIG in the germline V gene (reference sequence). CDR3 size: 13 residues. Trimming at V came to 2 bases and at J to 1 base, leaving 1 base not matched to a gene. CDR3 nucleotides: TGTGCCTGGAGTAGGGGGCTCCAAGAGACCCAGTACTTC. It is translated as CAWSRGLQETQYF. Together with reference TRBV30 and TRBJ2-5, the CDR3 gives the full variable domain: SQTIHQWPATLVQPVGSPLSLECTVEGTSNPNLYWYRQAAGRGLQLLFYSVGIGQISSEVPQNLSASRPQDRQFILSSKKLLLSDSGFYLCAWSRGLQETQYFGPGTRLLVL.

The rearrangement joins TRBV2 to TRBJ2-3, with D hard to call. This CDR3 has 14 residues. V lost 7 bases to trimming and J lost 1 base, with 12 bases between them. The V gene's germline CDR1 is SNHLY and CDR2 FYNNEI. The DNA for the CDR3 is TGTGCCAGCAAAGATAGCTATGGCACAGATACGCAGTATTTT. Encoded protein: CASKDSYGTDTQYF.